These 10 T cell receptor beta chains came from one sample sequenced in a study of blood T cell repertoires in COVID-19. Sequenced by immunoSEQ multiplex PCR; TCRdb stores in-frame clones only, minus some. The data show approximately 49,000 clones, around 90% seen once. Sequencing input: peripheral blood. These receptors were collected from a man between 50 and 59 years old with active COVID-19.

The J gene is TRBJ2-2, the V gene TRBV19, with D possibly being TRBD2 (6 bases). The CDR3 is 14 amino acids. Germline CDR1 LNHDA, CDR2 SQIVND (reference sequence). V was cut by 7 bases and J by 2 bases, with 11 bases left in between. The chain's CDR3 is CASMRDLNTGELFF. The CDR3 DNA sequence: TGTGCCAGTATGCGGGACCTAAACACCGGGGAGCTGTTTTTT.

V usage is TRBV6-2 or TRBV6-3 and J usage is TRBJ1-1, with 7 bases aligning to TRBD1. After removal of 4 bases from V and 5 bases from J, the junction contained 7 bases not matched to a gene. CDR3 size: 14 residues. Germline assignment: CDR1 MNHEY and CDR2 SVGEGT. CDR3 in DNA: TGTGCCAGCAGTTCCACAAACAGGGGTACTGAAGCTTTCTTT. This sequence encodes CASSSTNRGTEAFF.

V is TRBV19 and J is TRBJ1-5, with a tentative D call TRBD1 (5 bases). V lost 1 base, J lost 4 bases, and 11 bases lay in between. Germline CDR1 reads LNHDA; CDR2 reads SQIVND (reference sequence). This CDR3 has 15 amino acids. CDR3 bases: TGTGCCAGTAGTATAGTTACGGACACGAATCAGCCCCAGCATTTT. It yields the protein CASSIVTDTNQPQHF.

The chain couples TRBV6-5 to TRBJ2-1; D might be TRBD1 (5 bases). With 8 bases removed from V and 6 bases from J, the gap between germline ends came to 8 bases. Germline CDR1 and CDR2: MNHEY and SVGAGI. The CDR3 length is 11 residues. The CDR3 nucleotides are TGTGCCAGCGGCAGGGTCAATGAGCAGTTCTTC. Protein sequence: CASGRVNEQFF.

V gene TRBV5-6 combines with J gene TRBJ2-2; TRBD2 aligns across 14 bases. Germline-derived CDR1 and CDR2 are SGHDT and YYEEEE. CDR3 length: 18 residues. V trimming: 4 bases; J trimming: 4 bases; junction bases outside the gene matches: 9. The CDR3 sequence: CASSPPRTSGRTTGELFF. CDR3 nucleotide sequence: TGTGCCAGCAGCCCACCTAGGACTAGCGGGAGGACCACCGGGGAGCTGTTTTTT.

The genes are TRBV29-1 and TRBJ2-5; 9 bases agree with TRBD1. The V segment lost 6 bases and the J segment 4 bases; nucleotides outside the gene matches: 9. The CDR3 length is 14 residues. The germline V gene has CDR1 SQVTM and CDR2 ANQGSEA. The DNA for the CDR3 is TGCAGCGTAACCTCACAGGGGGCTGGAGAGACCCAGTACTTC. Amino acids: CSVTSQGAGETQYF.

V and J are TRBV5-4 and TRBJ2-7, with D perhaps matching TRBD2 (7 bases). Trimming left V 2 bases short and J 2 bases short, with 11 bases between. The CDR3 sequence is 14 residues long. Germline CDR1 and CDR2: SGHNT and YYREEE (reference sequence). The CDR3 reads CASSLGGGTYEQYF. The CDR3, as DNA: TGTGCCAGCAGCTTAGGGGGGGGCACCTACGAGCAGTACTTC.

A note on this clone: The DNA is left out, because the CDR3 cannot be placed on it with certainty; the CDR3 is given as TCRdb lists it. The gene calls are TRBV6-6 and TRBJ1-4; TRBD1, as called in the table, went unchecked against the DNA. Germline V CDR1 and CDR2: MNHNY, SVGAGI (reference sequence). The CDR3 has 14 amino acids, counting both end residues. The CDR3 spells CASSYDRVGKNCFF.

V gene TRBV6-6 combines with J gene TRBJ2-7; 7 positions match TRBD2. V trimming: 5 bases; J trimming: 9 bases; junction bases outside the gene matches: 25. The CDR3 totals 18 residues. Germline loops: CDR1 MNHNY, CDR2 SVGAGI (reference sequence). CDR3 nucleotides: TGTGCCAGCAGTCCTGGCCCTCTGGGGACCGGGACTAAGCAGGGGCAGTACTTC. Amino acid sequence: CASSPGPLGTGTKQGQYF.

This chain joins TRBV5-1 and TRBJ1-5; possible D gene TRBD1, 5 bases. Germline V gene lookup returns CDR1 SGHRS and CDR2 YFSETQ. The CDR3 totals 12 residues. V dropped 8 bases and J dropped 6 bases, with 12 bases sitting between them. CDR3 region: CARGLGAQPQHF. For the CDR3, the DNA is TGCGCCAGGGGGTTAGGGGCTCAGCCCCAGCATTTT.